The 24 T cell receptor beta chains in this list originate from one sample, sequenced in a study of CD8 T cells in Susac syndrome (dated by TCRdb to between 2018 and 2021). Library preparation was by the immunoSEQ multiplex PCR assay. RNA was extracted using the RNeasy kit, and roughly 0.45 to 1 microgram was reverse transcribed with random hexamers. The raw public data were reprocessed by TCRdb itself: fastp quality trimming at Q25, MiXCR clonotype calling, in-frame beta chains only. Identical CDR3 protein sequences are pooled into one entry, listed with their most common genes and DNA. For this sample there are about 120,000 distinct CDR3 sequences; around 95% appear just once. About 0.098% of the sample is in the top ten clones. The sample consisted of CD4+ T cells from PBMCs. The receptor source for this set is a human donor in good health.

The chain joins TRBV6-5 to TRBJ2-7; 7 bases fit TRBD1. Germline CDR1 MNHEY, CDR2 SVGAGI. The V gene end was trimmed by 7 bases and the J gene end by 5 bases; junction bases not matched to a gene: 11. The CDR3 is made up of 14 amino acids. The CDR3 DNA reads as TGTGCCAGCAACTCAAACACAGGGGCCCACGAGCAGTACTTC. It encodes CASNSNTGAHEQYF.

The J gene is TRBJ2-6, the V gene TRBV18, with D maybe TRBD2 (5 bases). There are 18 residues in the CDR3. V lost 2 bases and J 3 bases, leaving 17 bases between the germline ends. Germline V lookup: CDR1 KGHSH, CDR2 LQKENI. The CDR3 loop is CASSPAQGREGGANVLTF. The CDR3 DNA sequence: TGTGCCAGCTCACCAGCACAAGGTCGCGAGGGTGGGGCCAACGTCCTGACTTTC.

This sequence joins TRBV4-3 and TRBJ2-3, with 8 bases that match TRBD2. V dropped 3 bases and J dropped 2; count of bases not matched to a gene: 4. Per the germline V gene, CDR1 is LGHNA and CDR2 is YSLEER. The CDR3 length is 15 residues. CDR3 nucleotide sequence: TGCGCCAGCAGCCAGGCACTAGCGGACACAGATACGCAGTATTTT. It yields the protein CASSQALADTDTQYF.

The CDR3 reads CASSPREGSLSGANVLTF. The CDR3 DNA is TGTGCCAGCTCACCAAGGGAGGGGTCCCTATCTGGGGCCAACGTCCTGACTTTC. The chain recombines TRBV18 with TRBJ2-6; TRBD2 matches at 7 bases. Per the germline V gene, CDR1 is KGHSH and CDR2 is LQKENI. J was trimmed by 1 base and V by 2 bases; bases with no gene match: 8. This CDR3 region has 18 residues.

The genes are TRBV7-9 and TRBJ2-7, with D possibly TRBD1 on 6 matching bases. CDR3 length: 15 amino acids. The germline V gene encodes CDR1 SEHNR and CDR2 FQNEAQ (reference sequence). The V and J ends lost 1 base and 0 bases respectively, with 10 bases between them. The CDR3 here is CASSLVGTPSYEQYF. The CDR3 region has the DNA TGTGCCAGCAGCTTAGTAGGGACACCCTCCTACGAGCAGTACTTC.

Here the CDR3 reads CASSFGLAGNSYEQYF. As DNA, the CDR3 is TGTGCCAGCAGTTTCGGACTAGCGGGGAACTCCTACGAGCAGTACTTC. The rearrangement joins TRBV12-3 or TRBV12-4 to TRBJ2-7, with TRBD2 matching over 12 bases. V shed 3 bases and J 0 bases; nucleotides not matched to a gene: 3. The CDR3 loop spans 16 amino acids.

The chain uses TRBV12-3 or TRBV12-4 and TRBJ1-4; 7 bases fit TRBD1. There are 13 residues in the CDR3. The V and J ends lost 6 bases and 8 bases, in that order; junction bases with no gene match: 6. The DNA of the CDR3 is TGTGCCAGCAGAATGACAGGGTCGGAAAAACTGTTTTTT. Protein sequence: CASRMTGSEKLFF.

The chain is built from TRBV3-1 and TRBJ1-1, with no clear D. Trimming removed 0 bases at V and 2 bases at J, with 10 bases between. Looked up from germline, CDR1 is LGHDT and CDR2 is YNNKEL (reference sequence). The CDR3 contains 15 residues. CDR3 region: CASSQENSANTEAFF. The CDR3 DNA follows: TGTGCCAGCAGCCAAGAAAACTCCGCCAACACTGAAGCTTTCTTT.

The chain is built from TRBV19 and TRBJ1-5; 7 positions match TRBD1. The CDR3 consists of 16 residues. From germline, CDR1 is LNHDA and CDR2 SQIVND (reference sequence). Trimming took 6 bases from V and 0 from J; bases not matched to a gene: 8. CDR3 sequence: CASSLGGQLSNQPQHF. CDR3 in DNA: TGTGCCAGTAGCCTTGGGGGACAGCTTAGCAATCAGCCCCAGCATTTT.

The V and J genes are TRBV6-2 or TRBV6-3 and TRBJ1-2, with a tentative D call TRBD1 (5 bases). V shed 5 bases and J shed 11 bases, with 21 bases lying between them. Germline loops: CDR1 MNHEY, CDR2 SVGEGT. The CDR3 is 14 residues long. CDR3 loop: CASSTGGTFIGYTF. DNA for the CDR3: TGTGCCAGCAGTACTGGGGGGACCTTCATTGGGTACACCTTC.

The rearrangement joins TRBV18 to TRBJ1-5; no reliable D call. The germline gives CDR1 KGHSH, CDR2 LQKENI. This CDR3 contains 13 residues. Trimming pared 8 bases from V and 4 bases from J, leaving 12 bases between. CDR3 nucleotides: TGTGCCAGCACCCATTCAGCAAATCAGCCCCAGCATTTT. It encodes CASTHSANQPQHF.

V and J are TRBV6-5 and TRBJ1-1, with D hard to call. This CDR3 is 13 amino acids long. Trimming removed 4 bases at V and 5 bases at J, with 11 bases between. The V gene's germline CDR1 is MNHEY and CDR2 SVGAGI. The CDR3 is CASSLMIGTEAFF. CDR3 nucleotide sequence: TGTGCCAGCAGTTTAATGATTGGGACTGAAGCTTTCTTT.

The chain recombines TRBV30 with TRBJ1-4; no clear D. This CDR3 spans 12 amino acids. CDR1 is GTSNPN, CDR2 SVGIG, per germline (reference sequence). Between the trimmed V and J ends, which lost 1 base and 8 bases, there was a span of 8 bases. CDR3 loop: CAWSEIREKLFF. The CDR3, as DNA: TGTGCCTGGAGTGAAATCCGGGAAAAACTGTTTTTT.

This chain links TRBV20-1 with TRBJ2-2, with D hard to call. The V end lost 3 bases, the J end lost 2 bases, and 7 bases lay between the germline ends. Germline CDR1 DFQATT, CDR2 SNEGSKA (reference sequence). This CDR3 spans 13 amino acids. The CDR3 region has the DNA TGCAGTGCTAGTGGGAAAAACACCGGGGAGCTGTTTTTT. This translates into CSASGKNTGELFF.

CDR3 bases: TGTGCCAGCAGCCAGGGCGGACAGGGAGGAGGGGGCTACACCTTC. Translating gives CASSQGGQGGGGYTF. The chain recombines TRBV4-2 with TRBJ1-2; 8 bases are shared with TRBD1. The germline V gene encodes CDR1 LGHNA and CDR2 YNFKEQ. The CDR3 is 15 residues long. V shed 3 bases, J shed 8 bases, and the junction held 11 bases outside the gene matches.

The rearrangement links TRBV27 to TRBJ1-2; 7 bases fit TRBD1. V trimming: 8 bases; J trimming: 6 bases; junction bases outside the gene matches: 12. This CDR3 has 14 residues. Germline V gives CDR1 MNHEY, CDR2 SMNVEV (reference sequence). This CDR3 is CASRGAGGLNGYTF. For the CDR3, the DNA is TGTGCCAGCCGGGGAGCAGGGGGACTAAATGGCTACACCTTC.

J is TRBJ2-7 and V is TRBV18, with 8 bases fitting TRBD2. The length of the CDR3 is 17 residues. Losses at the gene ends were 1 base for V and 4 bases for J; bases not matched to a gene: 12. CDR1 is KGHSH, CDR2 LQKENI, per germline. Here the CDR3 DNA reads TGTGCCAGCTCACCACGGAATCCGGGACTAGAATCTTACGAGCAGTACTTC. Protein product: CASSPRNPGLESYEQYF. Full variable domain (missing parts from reference TRBV18 and TRBJ2-7): NAGVMQNPRHLVRRRGQEARLRCSPMKGHSHVYWYRQLPEEGLKFMVYLQKENIIDESGMPKERFSAEFPKEGPSILRIQQVVRGDSAAYFCASSPRNPGLESYEQYFGPGTRLTVT.

This rearrangement joins TRBV7-8 to TRBJ2-1, with a possible D match to TRBD2 (6 bases). Trimming cost V 1 base and J 7 bases, with 20 bases left between them. This CDR3 contains 17 residues. Germline V gene data show CDR1 as SGHVS and CDR2 as FQNEAQ. The DNA of the CDR3 is TGTGCCAGCAGCTTAGAAGACACGGGAGCCTTGGGGAATGAGCAGTTCTTC. Its translation: CASSLEDTGALGNEQFF.

The chain employs TRBV9 and TRBJ2-5; D tentatively fits TRBD1 or TRBD2 (5 bases each). Looked up from germline, CDR1 is SGDLS and CDR2 is YYNGEE. V was shortened by 3 bases and J by 1 base, with 13 bases between the two germline ends. This CDR3 is 15 amino acids long. CDR3 DNA sequence: TGTGCCAGCAGCGAGTCTCCGGGGCCCCAAGAGACCCAGTACTTC. Translation gives CASSESPGPQETQYF. Looking up the rest from reference TRBV9 and TRBJ2-5 gives the full variable domain: DSGVTQTPKHLITATGQRVTLRCSPRSGDLSVYWYQQSLDQGLQFLIQYYNGEERAKGNILERFSAQQFPDLHSELNLSSLELGDSALYFCASSESPGPQETQYFGPGTRLLVL.

In regard to this clonotype: An end of the junction differs from the germline gene, which may be a read error. The chain has TRBV3-1 and TRBJ2-5, with D perhaps matching TRBD1 or TRBD2 (5 bases each). The CDR3 runs 14 residues. The germline V gene has CDR1 LGHDT and CDR2 YNNKEL (reference sequence). The CDR3 sequence: CASSQDGGREAQYF. CDR3 DNA sequence: TGTGCCAGCAGCCAAGATGGGGGAAGAGAGGCCCAGTACTTC.

The chain recombines TRBV5-1 with TRBJ1-2; D is uncertain. The germline V gene encodes CDR1 SGHRS and CDR2 YFSETQ. With 4 bases removed from V and 8 bases from J, the gap between germline ends came to 15 bases. The CDR3 is made up of 13 amino acids. The CDR3 DNA follows: TGCGCCAGCAGCCTCGATGGCACCGGGGGCTACACCTTC. Its translation is CASSLDGTGGYTF.

The chain links TRBV6-5 to TRBJ1-2; 7 bases are shared with TRBD1. Germline CDR1 and CDR2: MNHEY and SVGAGI. This CDR3 comprises 13 residues. Germline trimming cut 6 bases from V and 8 bases from J; bases unmatched to any gene: 9. DNA for the CDR3: TGTGCCAGCAGCCCCAACAGGGGTAGGGGCTACACCTTC. This gives the protein CASSPNRGRGYTF.

The chain couples TRBV5-4 to TRBJ2-6, with 8 positions matching TRBD2. The CDR3 runs to 17 residues. The J segment lost 1 base and the V segment lost 2 bases, leaving 5 bases of the junction unmatched. CDR1 SGHNT and CDR2 YYREEE come from the germline V gene (reference sequence). The CDR3 region is CASSLGLAQSGANVLTF. The DNA of the CDR3 is TGTGCCAGCAGCTTAGGACTAGCCCAGTCTGGGGCCAACGTCCTGACTTTC.

V is TRBV18 and J is TRBJ2-7, with D unresolved. V lost 0 bases and J lost 1, with 7 bases in between. The length of the CDR3 is 14 residues. Germline V gene data show CDR1 as KGHSH and CDR2 as LQKENI. As DNA, the CDR3 is TGTGCCAGCTCACCACCGGCCAGGTCCTACGAGCAGTACTTC. It translates to CASSPPARSYEQYF.